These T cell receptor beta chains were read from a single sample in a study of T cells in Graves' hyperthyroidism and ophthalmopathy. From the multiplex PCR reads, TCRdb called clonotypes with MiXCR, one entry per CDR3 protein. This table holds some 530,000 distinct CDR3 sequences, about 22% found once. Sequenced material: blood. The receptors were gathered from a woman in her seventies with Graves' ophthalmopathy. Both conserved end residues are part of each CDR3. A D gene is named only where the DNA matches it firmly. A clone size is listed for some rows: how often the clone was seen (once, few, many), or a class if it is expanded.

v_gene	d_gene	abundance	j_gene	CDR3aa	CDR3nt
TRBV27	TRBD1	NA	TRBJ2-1	CASSLLGTEGNEQFF	TGTGCCAGCAGTTTATTGGGGACAGAGGGCAATGAGCAGTTCTTC
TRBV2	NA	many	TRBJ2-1	CASSVDNEQFF	TGTGCCAGCAGTGTGGACAATGAGCAGTTCTTC
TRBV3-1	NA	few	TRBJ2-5	CASSQGVAQYF	TGTGCCAGCAGCCAGGGGGTGGCCCAGTACTTC
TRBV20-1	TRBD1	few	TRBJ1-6	CSASSHSGTGYSPLHF	TGCAGTGCCTCTAGCCACTCCGGGACAGGTTATTCACCCCTCCACTTT
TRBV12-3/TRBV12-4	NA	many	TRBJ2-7	CASSPESYEQYF	TGTGCCAGCAGTCCGGAATCCTACGAGCAGTACTTC
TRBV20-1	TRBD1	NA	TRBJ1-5	CSARGGRGKQPQHF	TGCAGTGCCAGGGGGGGCAGGGGGAAACAGCCCCAGCATTTT
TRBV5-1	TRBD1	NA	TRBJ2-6	CASSLRPGQGAGGANVLTF	TGCGCCAGCAGCTTACGCCCGGGACAGGGGGCAGGGGGGGCCAACGTCCTGACTTTC
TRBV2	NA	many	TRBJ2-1	CASSETSRSNEQFF	TGTGCCAGCAGTGAGACCTCTCGGTCCAATGAGCAGTTCTTC
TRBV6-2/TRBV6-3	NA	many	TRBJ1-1	CASIQGTLRGGTEAFF	TGTGCCAGCATCCAGGGGACGTTACGGGGGGGCACTGAAGCTTTCTTT
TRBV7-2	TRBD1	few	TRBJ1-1	CASSLGGQGLEAFF	TGTGCCAGCAGCTTAGGGGGACAGGGCCTTGAAGCTTTCTTT
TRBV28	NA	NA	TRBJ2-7	CASSLQQGTYEQYF	TGTGCCAGCAGTTTACAGCAGGGGACCTACGAGCAGTACTTC
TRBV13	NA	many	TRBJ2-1	CASSLVAGRPFF	TGTGCCAGCAGCTTAGTGGCAGGGAGGCCGTTCTTC
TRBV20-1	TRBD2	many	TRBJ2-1	CSAERFGTNNEQFF	TGCAGTGCAGAAAGGTTTGGGACTAACAATGAGCAGTTCTTC
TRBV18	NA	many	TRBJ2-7	CASSTGQGREQYF	TGTGCCAGCTCCACAGGGCAGGGTCGGGAGCAGTACTTC
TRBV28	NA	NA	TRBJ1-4	CASSFQSTNEKLFF	TGTGCCAGCAGTTTCCAGTCAACTAATGAAAAACTGTTTTTT
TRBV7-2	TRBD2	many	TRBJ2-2	CASSRGLASGELFF	TGTGCCAGCAGCCGGGGACTAGCATCCGGGGAGCTGTTTTTT
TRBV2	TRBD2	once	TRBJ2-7	CASSRLAYYEQYF	TGTGCCAGCAGTCGACTAGCGTACTACGAGCAGTACTTC
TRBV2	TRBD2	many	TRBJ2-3	CASTPGLAAFDTQYF	TGTGCCAGCACCCCGGGACTAGCAGCTTTCGATACGCAGTATTTT
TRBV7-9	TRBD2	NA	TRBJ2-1	CASRPRMSGRNYNEQFF	TGTGCCAGCAGACCGAGAATGAGCGGGAGAAACTACAATGAGCAGTTCTTC
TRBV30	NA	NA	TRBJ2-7	CAWSYGSNEQYF	TGTGCCTGGAGTTACGGGAGCAACGAGCAGTACTTC
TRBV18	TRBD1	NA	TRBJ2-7	CASSRQGMTYEQYF	TGTGCCAGCTCCAGACAGGGAATGACCTACGAGCAGTACTTC
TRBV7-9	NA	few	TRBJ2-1	CASSLAVPSTEQFF	TGTGCCAGCAGCTTAGCTGTTCCTAGCACTGAGCAGTTCTTC
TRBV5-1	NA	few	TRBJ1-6	CASSSEGNSPLHF	TGCGCCAGCAGCTCCGAGGGCAATTCACCCCTCCACTTT
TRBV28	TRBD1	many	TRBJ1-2	CASTPGQEVGYGYTF	TGTGCCAGTACTCCGGGACAGGAAGTTGGCTATGGCTACACCTTC
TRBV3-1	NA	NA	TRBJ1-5	CASSQGPPGGTQPQHF	TGTGCCAGCAGCCAAGGGCCTCCGGGGGGCACTCAGCCCCAGCATTTT
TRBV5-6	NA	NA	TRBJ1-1	CASSPLGQGGSTEAFF	TGTGCCAGCAGCCCCTTGGGGCAAGGAGGGAGCACTGAAGCTTTCTTT
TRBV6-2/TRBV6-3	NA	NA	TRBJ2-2	CASILIGNTGELFF	TGTGCCAGCATTTTAATTGGAAACACCGGGGAGCTGTTTTTT
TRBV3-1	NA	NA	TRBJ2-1	CASSPGTSFSYNEQFF	TGTGCCAGCAGCCCCGGGACTTCTTTTTCCTACAATGAGCAGTTCTTC
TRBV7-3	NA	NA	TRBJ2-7	CASSDGRRNEQYF	TGTGCCAGCAGCGATGGACGTAGGAACGAGCAGTACTTC
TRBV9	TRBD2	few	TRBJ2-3	CASSFSGERDTQYF	TGTGCCAGCAGCTTTAGCGGGGAGAGGGATACGCAGTATTTT
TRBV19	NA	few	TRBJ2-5	CASNNRQQETQYF	TGTGCCAGTAATAACAGGCAACAAGAGACCCAGTACTTC
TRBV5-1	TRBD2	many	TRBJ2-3	CASSLGLAGDTQYF	TGTGCCAGCAGCTTAGGGCTAGCGGGAGATACGCAGTATTTT
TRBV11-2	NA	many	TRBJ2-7	CASSLEASEQYF	TGTGCCAGCAGCTTAGAAGCGAGCGAGCAGTACTTC
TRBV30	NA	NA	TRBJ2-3	CAWSVKGDTQYF	TGTGCCTGGAGTGTGAAGGGTGATACGCAGTATTTT
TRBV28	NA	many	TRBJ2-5	CASSLTGGVTQYF	TGTGCCAGCAGTTTAACCGGGGGCGTGACCCAGTACTTC
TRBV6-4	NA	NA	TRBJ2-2	CASSYSIGERFF	TGTGCCAGCAGTTACTCGATCGGGGAGCGGTTTTTT
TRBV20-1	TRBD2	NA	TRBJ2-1	CSARVASGSAHYNEQFF	TGCAGTGCTAGAGTGGCTAGCGGTTCAGCCCATTACAATGAGCAGTTCTTC
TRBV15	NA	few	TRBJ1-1	CATSRGRPNTEAFF	TGTGCCACCAGCCGGGGAAGGCCGAACACTGAAGCTTTCTTT
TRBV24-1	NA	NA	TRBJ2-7	CAKRTAQTIYEQYF	TGTGCCAAGAGGACAGCCCAGACGATCTACGAGCAGTACTTC
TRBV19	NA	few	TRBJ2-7	CASRDRASEQYF	TGTGCCAGTAGGGACAGAGCCTCCGAGCAGTACTTC
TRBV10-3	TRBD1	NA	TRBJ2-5	CAISEPRRQGETQYF	TGTGCCATCAGTGAGCCACGAAGACAGGGCGAGACCCAGTACTTC
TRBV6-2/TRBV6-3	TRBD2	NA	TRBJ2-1	CASSPLRTSARLGEQFF	TGTGCCAGCAGTCCCCTGAGGACTAGCGCGCGACTCGGGGAGCAGTTCTTC
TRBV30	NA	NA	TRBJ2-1	CAWSTGIYNEQFF	TGTGCCTGGAGTACAGGGATTTACAATGAGCAGTTCTTC
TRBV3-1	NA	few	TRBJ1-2	CASSPEGTDYGYTF	TGTGCCAGCAGCCCCGAGGGGACGGACTATGGCTACACCTTC
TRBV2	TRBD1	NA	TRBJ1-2	CASSEAQKGAPVYGYTF	TGTGCCAGCAGTGAAGCACAAAAGGGGGCGCCGGTATATGGCTACACCTTC
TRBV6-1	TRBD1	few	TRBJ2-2	CASSPGQGHIGELFF	TGTGCCAGCAGCCCTGGACAGGGCCACATTGGGGAGCTGTTTTTT
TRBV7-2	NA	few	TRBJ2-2	CASTAANTGELFF	TGTGCCAGCACCGCGGCGAACACCGGGGAGCTGTTTTTT
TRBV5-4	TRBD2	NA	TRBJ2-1	CASSRGLAGPIEQFF	TGTGCCAGCAGCCGGGGACTAGCGGGACCCATTGAGCAGTTCTTC
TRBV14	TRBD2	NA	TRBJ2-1	CASNPPPNMGLWYNEQFF	TGTGCCAGCAACCCTCCCCCTAACATGGGACTATGGTACAATGAGCAGTTCTTC
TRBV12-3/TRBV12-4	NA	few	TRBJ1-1	CASSGGWGYGTEAFF	TGTGCCAGCAGTGGGGGCTGGGGGTACGGGACTGAAGCTTTCTTT
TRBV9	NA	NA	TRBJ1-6	CASSREGSHSPLHF	TGTGCCAGCAGCAGGGAGGGTAGTCATTCACCCCTCCACTTT